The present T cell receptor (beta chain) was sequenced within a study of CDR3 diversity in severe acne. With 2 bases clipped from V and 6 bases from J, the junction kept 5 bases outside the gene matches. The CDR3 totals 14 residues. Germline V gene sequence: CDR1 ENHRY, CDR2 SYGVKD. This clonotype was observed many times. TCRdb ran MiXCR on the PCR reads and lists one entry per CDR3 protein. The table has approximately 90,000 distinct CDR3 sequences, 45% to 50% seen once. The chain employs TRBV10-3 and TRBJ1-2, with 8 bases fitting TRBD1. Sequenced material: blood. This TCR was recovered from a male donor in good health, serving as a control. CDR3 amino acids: CAISEGGGQDGYTF. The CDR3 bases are TGTGCCATCAGTGAGGGAGGGGGACAGGATGGCTACACCTTC.